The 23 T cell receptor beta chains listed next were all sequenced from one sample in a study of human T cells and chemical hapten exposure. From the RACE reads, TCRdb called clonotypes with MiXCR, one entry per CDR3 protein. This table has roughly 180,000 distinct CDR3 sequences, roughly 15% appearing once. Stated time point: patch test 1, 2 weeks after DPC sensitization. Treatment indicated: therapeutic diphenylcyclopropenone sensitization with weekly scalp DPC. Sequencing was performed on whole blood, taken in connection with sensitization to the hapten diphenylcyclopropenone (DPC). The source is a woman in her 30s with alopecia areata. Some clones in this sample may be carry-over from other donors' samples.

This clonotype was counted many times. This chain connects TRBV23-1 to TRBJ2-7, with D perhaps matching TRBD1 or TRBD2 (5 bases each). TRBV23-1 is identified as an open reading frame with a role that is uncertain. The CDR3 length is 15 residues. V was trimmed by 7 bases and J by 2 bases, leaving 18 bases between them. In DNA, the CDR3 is TGCGCCAGCATCCGCACCGGGACCCACGCCTACGAGCAGTACTTC. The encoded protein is CASIRTGTHAYEQYF.

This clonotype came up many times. This CDR3 is CASSLEGGRDSPLHF. DNA of the CDR3: TGTGCCAGCAGCTTAGAGGGGGGTAGGGATTCACCCCTCCACTTT. This chain connects TRBV7-2 to TRBJ1-6; D perhaps matches TRBD1 (6 bases). The V end was cut by 1 base, the J end by 8 bases, with 12 bases between. Germline V gene sequence: CDR1 SGHTA, CDR2 FQGNSA. The CDR3 has 15 amino acids.

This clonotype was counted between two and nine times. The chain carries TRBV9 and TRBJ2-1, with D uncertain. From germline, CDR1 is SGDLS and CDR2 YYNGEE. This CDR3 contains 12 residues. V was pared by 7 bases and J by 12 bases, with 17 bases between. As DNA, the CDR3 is TGTGCCAGCGGCGATAATATTGGTGGGCAGTTCTTC. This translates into CASGDNIGGQFF.

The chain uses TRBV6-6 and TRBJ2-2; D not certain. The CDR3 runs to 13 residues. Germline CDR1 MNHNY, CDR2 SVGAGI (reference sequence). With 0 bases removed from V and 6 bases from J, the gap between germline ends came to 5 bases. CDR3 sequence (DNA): TGTGCCAGCAGTTACTCAGGGTCCGGGGAGCTGTTTTTT. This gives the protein CASSYSGSGELFF.

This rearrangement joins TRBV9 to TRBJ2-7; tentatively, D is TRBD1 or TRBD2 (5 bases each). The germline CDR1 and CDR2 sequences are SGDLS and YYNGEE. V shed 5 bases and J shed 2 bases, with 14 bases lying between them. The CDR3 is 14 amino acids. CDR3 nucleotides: TGTGCCAGCAGTCAGGCCCCGGGACCCTACGAGCAGTACTTC. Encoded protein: CASSQAPGPYEQYF.

The CDR3, as DNA: TGTGCCAGCAGCCCCGGCCGGGATACGCAGTATTTT. This encodes CASSPGRDTQYF. The rearrangement uses TRBV6-2 or TRBV6-3 and TRBJ2-3, with no clear D. Germline V lookup: CDR1 MNHEY, CDR2 SVGEGT. V dropped 6 bases and J dropped 6 bases, with 10 bases sitting between them. The CDR3 is made up of 12 amino acids.

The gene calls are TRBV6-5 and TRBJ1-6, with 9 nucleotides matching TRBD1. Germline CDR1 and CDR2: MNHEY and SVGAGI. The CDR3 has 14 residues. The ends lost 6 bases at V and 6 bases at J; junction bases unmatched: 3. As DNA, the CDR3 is TGTGCCAGCAGGGGGGACAGGGTTAATTCACCCCTCCACTTT. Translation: CASRGDRVNSPLHF.

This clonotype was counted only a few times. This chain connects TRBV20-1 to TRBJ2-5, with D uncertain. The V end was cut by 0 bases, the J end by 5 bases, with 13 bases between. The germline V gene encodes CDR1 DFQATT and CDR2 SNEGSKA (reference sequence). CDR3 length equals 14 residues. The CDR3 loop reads CSARDISGWETQYF. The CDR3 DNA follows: TGCAGTGCTAGAGATATATCTGGGTGGGAGACCCAGTACTTC.

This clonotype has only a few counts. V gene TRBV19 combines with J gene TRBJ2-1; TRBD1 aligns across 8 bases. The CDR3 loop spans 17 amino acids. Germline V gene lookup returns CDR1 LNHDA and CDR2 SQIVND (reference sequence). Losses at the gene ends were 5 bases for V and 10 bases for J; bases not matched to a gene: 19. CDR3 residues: CASSVTRDRSYGKEQFF. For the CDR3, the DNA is TGTGCCAGTAGTGTAACGAGGGACAGGTCTTATGGCAAGGAGCAGTTCTTC.

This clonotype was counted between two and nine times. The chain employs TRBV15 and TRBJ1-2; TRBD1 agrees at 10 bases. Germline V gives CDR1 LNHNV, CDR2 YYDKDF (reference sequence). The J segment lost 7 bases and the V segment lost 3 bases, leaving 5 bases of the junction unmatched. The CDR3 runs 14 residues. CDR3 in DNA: TGTGCCACCAGCAGCAGACAGGGGGCGGGTGGCTACACCTTC. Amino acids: CATSSRQGAGGYTF.

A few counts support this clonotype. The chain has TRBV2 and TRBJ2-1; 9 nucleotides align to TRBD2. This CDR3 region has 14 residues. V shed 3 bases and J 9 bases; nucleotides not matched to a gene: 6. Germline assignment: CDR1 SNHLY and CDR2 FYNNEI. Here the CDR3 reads CASSEAGGPVEQFF. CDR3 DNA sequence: TGTGCCAGCAGTGAGGCGGGGGGGCCCGTTGAGCAGTTCTTC. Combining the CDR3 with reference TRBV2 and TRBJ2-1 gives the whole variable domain EPEVTQTPSHQVTQMGQEVILRCVPISNHLYFYWYRQILGQKVEFLVSFYNNEISEKSEIFDDQFSVERPDGSNFTLKIRSTKLEDSAMYFCASSEAGGPVEQFFGPGTRLTVL.

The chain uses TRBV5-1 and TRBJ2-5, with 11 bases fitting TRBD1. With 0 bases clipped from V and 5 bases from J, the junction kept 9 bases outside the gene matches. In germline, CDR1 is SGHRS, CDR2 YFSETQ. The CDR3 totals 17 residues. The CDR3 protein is CASSLETRTGGSETQYF. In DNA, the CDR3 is TGCGCCAGCAGCTTGGAGACGAGGACAGGGGGCTCGGAGACCCAGTACTTC.

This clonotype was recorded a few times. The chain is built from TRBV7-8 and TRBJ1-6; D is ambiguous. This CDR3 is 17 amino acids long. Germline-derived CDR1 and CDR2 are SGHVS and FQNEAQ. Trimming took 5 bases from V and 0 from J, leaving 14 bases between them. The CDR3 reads CASSPRVLSSYNSPLHF. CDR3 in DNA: TGTGCCAGCAGCCCCCGGGTGTTAAGCTCCTATAATTCACCCCTCCACTTT. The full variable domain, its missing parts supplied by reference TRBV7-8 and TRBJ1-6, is GAGVSQSPRYKVAKRGQDVALRCDPISGHVSLFWYQQALGQGPEFLTYFQNEAQLDKSGLPSDRFFAERPEGSVSTLKIQRTQQEDSAVYLCASSPRVLSSYNSPLHFGNGTRLTVT.

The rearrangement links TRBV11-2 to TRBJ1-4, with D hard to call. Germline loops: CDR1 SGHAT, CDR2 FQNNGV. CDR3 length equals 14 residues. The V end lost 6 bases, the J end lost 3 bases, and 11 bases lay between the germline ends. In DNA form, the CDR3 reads TGTGCCAGCAGTCAAAGGGTCCCTAATGAAAAACTGTTTTTT. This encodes CASSQRVPNEKLFF.

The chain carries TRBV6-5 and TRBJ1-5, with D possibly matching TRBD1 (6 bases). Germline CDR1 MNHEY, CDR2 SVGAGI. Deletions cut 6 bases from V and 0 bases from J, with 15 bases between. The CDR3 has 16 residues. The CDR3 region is CASRATGTRSNQPQHF. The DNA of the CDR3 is TGTGCCAGCAGGGCGACAGGAACCCGTAGCAATCAGCCCCAGCATTTT.

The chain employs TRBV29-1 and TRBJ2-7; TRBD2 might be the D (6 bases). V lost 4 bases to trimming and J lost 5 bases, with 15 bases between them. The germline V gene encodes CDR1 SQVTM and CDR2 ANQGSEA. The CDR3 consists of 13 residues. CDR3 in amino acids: CSVGGLMGNEQYF. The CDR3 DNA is TGCAGCGTTGGGGGACTCATGGGAAACGAGCAGTACTTC.

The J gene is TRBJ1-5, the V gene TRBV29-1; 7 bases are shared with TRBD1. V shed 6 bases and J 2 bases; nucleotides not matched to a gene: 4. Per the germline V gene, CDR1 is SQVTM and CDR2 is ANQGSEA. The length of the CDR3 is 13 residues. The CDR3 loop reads CSVAGTGNQPQHF. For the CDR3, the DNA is TGCAGCGTCGCGGGGACAGGCAATCAGCCCCAGCATTTT.

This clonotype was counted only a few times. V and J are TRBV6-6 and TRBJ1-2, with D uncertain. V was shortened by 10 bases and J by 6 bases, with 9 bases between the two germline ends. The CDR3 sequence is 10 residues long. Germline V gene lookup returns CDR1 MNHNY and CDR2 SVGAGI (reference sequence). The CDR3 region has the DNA TGTGCCACCCACACGAATGGCTACACCTTC. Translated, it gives CATHTNGYTF.

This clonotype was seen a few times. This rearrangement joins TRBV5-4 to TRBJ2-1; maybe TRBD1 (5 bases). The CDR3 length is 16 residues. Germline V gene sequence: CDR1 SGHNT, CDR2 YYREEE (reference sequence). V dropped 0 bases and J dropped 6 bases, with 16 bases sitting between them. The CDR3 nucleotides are TGTGCCAGCAGCTTGGTTAGGGGCCCAGGCGGCAATGAGCAGTTCTTC. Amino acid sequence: CASSLVRGPGGNEQFF.

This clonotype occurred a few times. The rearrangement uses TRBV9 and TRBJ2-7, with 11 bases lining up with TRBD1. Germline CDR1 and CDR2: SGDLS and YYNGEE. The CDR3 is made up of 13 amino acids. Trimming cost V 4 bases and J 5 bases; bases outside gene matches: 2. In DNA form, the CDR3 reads TGTGCCAGCAGCAAGGGACAGGGGGACGAGCAGTACTTC. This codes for CASSKGQGDEQYF.

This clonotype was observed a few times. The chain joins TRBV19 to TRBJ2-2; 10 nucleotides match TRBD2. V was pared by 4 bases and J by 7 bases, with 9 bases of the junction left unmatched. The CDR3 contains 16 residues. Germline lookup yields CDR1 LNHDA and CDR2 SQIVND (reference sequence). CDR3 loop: CASSRWLAGVGGELFF. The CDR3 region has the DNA TGTGCCAGTAGTAGATGGCTAGCGGGAGTAGGCGGGGAGCTGTTTTTT.

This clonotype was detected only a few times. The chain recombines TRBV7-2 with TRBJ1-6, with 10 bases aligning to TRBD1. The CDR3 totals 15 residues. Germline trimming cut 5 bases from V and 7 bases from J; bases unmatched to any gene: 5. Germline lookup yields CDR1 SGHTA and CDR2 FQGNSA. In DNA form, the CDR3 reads TGTGCCAGCAGCCCTCCGGGACAGGGGAATTCACCCCTCCACTTT. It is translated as CASSPPGQGNSPLHF. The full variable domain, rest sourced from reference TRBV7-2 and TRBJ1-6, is GAGVSQSPSNKVTEKGKDVELRCDPISGHTALYWYRQSLGQGLEFLIYFQGNSAPDKSGLPSDRFSAERTGGSVSTLTIQRTQQEDSAVYLCASSPPGQGNSPLHFGNGTRLTVT.

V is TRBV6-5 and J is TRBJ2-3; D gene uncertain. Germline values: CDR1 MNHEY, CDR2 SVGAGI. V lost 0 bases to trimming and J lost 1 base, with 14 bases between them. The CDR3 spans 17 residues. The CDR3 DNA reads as TGTGCCAGCAGTTACTCTTCCGGCATATCCCGCACAGATACGCAGTATTTT. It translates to CASSYSSGISRTDTQYF.